This TCR beta chain was found in a study of molecular identifiers for immune sequencing clone quantification. Study-wide background: Naive CD8 RNA (around 20,000 or 100,000 cells) was divided into five aliquots, with four sequenced.

Trimming left V 0 bases short and J 6 bases short, with 14 bases between. This CDR3 has 16 amino acids. Library preparation followed earlier protocols using designated TCR primers. TCRdb re-called the PCR reads through MiXCR, storing one row per CDR3 protein. The sample has more than 550,000 distinct CDR3 sequences, around 25% seen once; the top ten hold about 0.81%. The source of this sequence is a human donor in good health. Some libraries in this study had Jurkat cell RNA spiked in. The sequenced sample was naive CD8+ T cells from blood, with Jurkat cell RNA spiked in. Subset here: FACS-sorted CD8+CD4-CCR7+CD45RA+ naive T cells. The chain recombines TRBV12-3 or TRBV12-4 with TRBJ2-2; weak D call: TRBD1 (6 bases). For the CDR3, the DNA is TGTGCCAGCAGTTTAGCGCAGGGGCCAGCGGCCGGGGAGCTGTTTTTT. It codes for CASSLAQGPAAGELFF.